This T cell receptor beta chain was sequenced during a study of blood T cell repertoires in COVID-19. Study-wide background: Sample material is recorded as cDNA or gDNA derived from T cells, B-cell-depleted T cells, or PBMCs.

In germline, CDR1 is MNHEY, CDR2 SMNVEV (reference sequence). The CDR3 is made up of 16 amino acids. V was clipped by 6 bases and J by 7 bases, with 24 bases between them. Sequencing was performed with immunoSEQ multiplex PCR; in TCRdb, only in-frame clones are kept and a portion is missing. This sample has some 26,000 clones, with 81% found just once. The V call is TRBV27, the J call TRBJ1-2; possibly TRBD1 for D (6 bases). What was sequenced was peripheral blood. The TCR sequence derives from a man in his fifties or sixties with active or convalescent COVID-19. The CDR3 here is CASSLSGHREISGYTF. The DNA of the CDR3 is TGTGCCAGCAGCCTTTCTGGCCACAGGGAGATTAGTGGCTACACCTTC.